The source of this T cell receptor beta chain is a study of blood T cell repertoires in COVID-19 (dated by TCRdb to the early 2020s). For context, the study as a whole: Collaborator samples came from the United States, Italy and Spain and covered acute and convalescent phases of COVID-19. The prospective study material was composed of cDNA or gDNA derived from T cells, B-cell-depleted T cells, or PBMCs. Subjects who had been exposed to COVID-19, were actively infected with it, or had recovered from it provided the deeply sampled blood TCRbeta repertoires that made up the dataset. The repertoires were released in a freely available public database intended as a resource for research on the immune response to SARS-CoV-2. The samples were drawn from two sources: the first 160 participants of the ongoing ImmuneRACE study, and 1,000 to 1,500 subjects contributed by 6 global collaborators. The sample metadata nearly always contained a de-identified subject ID, COVID-19 status, age in years and sex. HLA class I and class II types, where available, came from metadata supplied by the sample provider rather than from assay-based typing.

Turning to this clone: It has no known antigen specificity. Qualities for individual bases were not recorded, and no much larger clone is one base off.

Participants in the prospective study were enrolled through a virtual design, were aged about 18 to 89 years, and lived in about 25 United States geographic areas. In the prospective study, cohorts were assigned on the basis of participant-reported clinical history obtained from a screening survey and a study questionnaire. ImmuneRACE Cohort 3 recovered participants were defined by two consecutive negative NP/OP PCR tests, healthcare professional clearance, or symptom resolution. In the prospective study, mobile phlebotomists collected whole blood, serum and a nasopharyngeal or oropharyngeal swab from each participant. Additional blood draws and questionnaires over a roughly two-month period could optionally be provided by prospective study participants. Before DNA extraction, blood samples from the prospective study were shipped at room temperature or frozen. Findings and caveats that apply to the study as a whole: The quantity of clinical and demographic metadata differed by source and by participant and was supplied without curation.

TCRbeta CDR3 regions were amplified from genomic DNA using the immunoSEQ Assay, a bias-controlled multiplex PCR. On the authors' methods: Nucleated cell counts per sample were estimated from amplification of reference gene primers within the assay. To quantify the absolute abundance of each unique TCRbeta CDR3 rearrangement, sequence reads were collapsed and filtered. For each sample, productive Simpson clonality was calculated by taking the square root of Simpson's diversity index across productive rearrangements. Here the immuneACCESS table is served through TCRdb, limited to in-frame sequences with V and J called. Missing clones are a known gap in these copies; in checked studies unresolved V genes cover under half, and the rest lacks a known reason. The V and J calls and clone size come from that table; D and trimming were worked out from the DNA. The table for this sample lists about 330,000 clones; approximately 88% of them were counted only once. The ten largest account for more than 5% of the sample.

Reading the germline V gene gives CDR1 MNHEY and CDR2 SVGAGI. There are 15 amino acids in the CDR3, from cysteine to phenylalanine inclusive. Only the CDR3 region is kept as DNA, spanning 45 bases read in frame from base 1. V is reduced by 2 bases and J by 4 bases, leaving a spacing of 15 bases between them. The chain joins TRBV6-5 to TRBJ2-7, and perhaps TRBD2 as D gene, on 6 matching bases. The sequenced sample consisted of PBMCs or T cells enriched from blood (not recorded which). The TCR sequence derives from a man aged 25 to 40 who had recovered from COVID-19. The sequenced DNA is TGTGCCAGCAGTTACACACCCACTGGGGGGTACGAGCAGTACTTC. Translated, this gives CASSYTPTGGYEQYF.